This T cell receptor beta chain came from a study of blood T cell repertoires in COVID-19. As for the study in general: The United States, Italy and Spain were the sources of the acute and convalescent COVID-19 samples.

In the study's own analysis: Estimates of nucleated cell counts were drawn from the amplification of reference gene primers. Some clones are missing from TCRdb's copy, which holds only in-frame ones; the method was immunoSEQ multiplex PCR. V and J calls and clone size are copied from that table; D and trimming were computed from the DNA. The sample lists 180,000 or so clones, 85% seen once, with 6.5% to 10% in the top ten. This receptor was taken from a woman aged 60 to 75 with acute or convalescent COVID-19. Specimen: peripheral blood.

CDR3 DNA: TGCGCCAGCAGCTGGGACAGGGGGTCATATGGCTACACCTTC. This sequence encodes CASSWDRGSYGYTF. The chain employs TRBV5-1 and TRBJ1-2, with 11 nucleotides matching TRBD1. CDR1 and CDR2 from the germline V gene are SGHRS and YFSETQ. This CDR3 comprises 14 residues. With V trimmed by 3 bases and J by 5 bases, 3 bases remained unmatched.